This T cell receptor beta chain originates from a study of T cell responses to AZD1222 COVID-19 vaccine. Study outcomes and limitations: Epitopes outside B.1.351 and B.1.1.7 mutated regions reportedly drew nearly half of spike TCRs.

As to this clone: Its target is unknown.

TCRdb's copy holds only in-frame clones and misses some; the assay was immunoSEQ multiplex PCR. The table has 100,000 to 130,000 clones, about 90% seen once. Germline assignment: CDR1 ENHRY and CDR2 SYGVKD. J gave up 1 base and V 7 bases, and 6 bases lay outside the gene matches. CDR3 size: 14 residues. Sequencing was performed on peripheral blood, taken 28 days after the second AZD1222 dose. The J gene is TRBJ1-1, the V gene TRBV10-3; TRBD1 matches at 7 bases. This TCR came from an adult who received the AZD1222 COVID-19 vaccine. The chain's CDR3 is CAITRDRSNTEAFF. CDR3 coding DNA: TGTGCCATCACCCGGGACAGATCGAACACTGAAGCTTTCTTT.